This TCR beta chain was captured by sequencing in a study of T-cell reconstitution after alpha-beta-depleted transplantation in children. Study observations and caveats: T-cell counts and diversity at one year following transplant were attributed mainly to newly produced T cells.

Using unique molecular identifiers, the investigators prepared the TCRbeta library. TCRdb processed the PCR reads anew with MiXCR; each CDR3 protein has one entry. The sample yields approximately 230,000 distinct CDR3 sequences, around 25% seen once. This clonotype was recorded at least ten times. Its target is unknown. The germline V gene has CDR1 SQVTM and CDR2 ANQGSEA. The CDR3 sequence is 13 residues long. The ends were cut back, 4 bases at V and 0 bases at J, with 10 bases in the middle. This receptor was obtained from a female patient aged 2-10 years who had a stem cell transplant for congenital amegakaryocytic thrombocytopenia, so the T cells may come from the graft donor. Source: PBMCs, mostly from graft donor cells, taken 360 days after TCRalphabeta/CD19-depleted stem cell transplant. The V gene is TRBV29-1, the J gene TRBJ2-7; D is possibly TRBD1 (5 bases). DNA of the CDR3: TGCAGCGTTGCCCAGGGAATCTCCTACGAGCAGTACTTC. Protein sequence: CSVAQGISYEQYF.